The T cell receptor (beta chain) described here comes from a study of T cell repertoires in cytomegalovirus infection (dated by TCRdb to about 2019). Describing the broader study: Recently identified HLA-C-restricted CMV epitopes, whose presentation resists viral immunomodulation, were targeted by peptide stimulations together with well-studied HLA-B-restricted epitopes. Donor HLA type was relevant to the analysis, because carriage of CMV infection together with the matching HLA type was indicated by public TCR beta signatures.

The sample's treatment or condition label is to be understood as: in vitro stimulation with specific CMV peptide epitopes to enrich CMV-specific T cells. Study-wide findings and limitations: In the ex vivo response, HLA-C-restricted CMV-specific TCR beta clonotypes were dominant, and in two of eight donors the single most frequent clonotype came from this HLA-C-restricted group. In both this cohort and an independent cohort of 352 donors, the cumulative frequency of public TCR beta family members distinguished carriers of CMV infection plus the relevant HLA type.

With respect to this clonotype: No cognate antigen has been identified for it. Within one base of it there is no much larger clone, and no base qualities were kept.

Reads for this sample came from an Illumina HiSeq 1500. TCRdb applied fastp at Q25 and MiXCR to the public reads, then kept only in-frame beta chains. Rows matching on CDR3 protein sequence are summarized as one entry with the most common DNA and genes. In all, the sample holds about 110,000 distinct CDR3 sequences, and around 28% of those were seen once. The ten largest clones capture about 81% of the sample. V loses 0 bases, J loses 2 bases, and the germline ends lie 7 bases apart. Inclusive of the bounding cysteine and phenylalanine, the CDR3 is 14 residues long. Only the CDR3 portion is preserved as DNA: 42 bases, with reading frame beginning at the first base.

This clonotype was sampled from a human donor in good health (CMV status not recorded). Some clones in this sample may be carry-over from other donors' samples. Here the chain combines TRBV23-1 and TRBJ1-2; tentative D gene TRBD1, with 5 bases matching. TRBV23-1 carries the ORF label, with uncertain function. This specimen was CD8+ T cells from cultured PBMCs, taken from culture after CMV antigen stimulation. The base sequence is TGCGCCAGCAGTCAATCGGGGGAAAACTATGGCTACACCTTC. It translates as CASSQSGENYGYTF.